This entry lists 8 T cell receptor beta chains sequenced from one sample in a study of graft-versus-host responses after intestinal transplantation. The antigens for these receptors are not known. TCRdb's table, derived via immunoSEQ multiplex PCR, lists solely in-frame clones and lacks some. The repertoire consists of tens of thousands of clones, with 94% occurring once and the leading ten covering around 0.2%. The sequencing here drew on unstimulated CD4+ T cells sorted from spleen or lymph node cells, taken before transplant. The receptors here all came from a human donor who was the organ donor for an intestinal transplant.

This chain links TRBV18 with TRBJ1-6; 10 positions agree with TRBD1. Looked up from germline, CDR1 is KGHSH and CDR2 is LQKENI. The CDR3 runs to 18 residues. With 1 base clipped from V and 7 bases from J, the junction kept 10 bases outside the gene matches. The CDR3 protein is CASSPLPSGTGANSPLHF. In DNA form, the CDR3 reads TGTGCCAGCTCACCACTCCCTTCCGGGACAGGGGCAAATTCACCCCTCCACTTT.

The rearrangement links TRBV6-1 to TRBJ1-2; the match to TRBD1 covers 7 bases. Germline trimming cut 2 bases from V and 0 bases from J; bases unmatched to any gene: 3. CDR3 length equals 15 residues. Germline assignment: CDR1 MNHNS and CDR2 SASEGT. The CDR3 DNA is TGTGCCAGCAGTGAAAACAGGGGCCCTAACTATGGCTACACCTTC. Protein product: CASSENRGPNYGYTF.

The V and J genes are TRBV15 and TRBJ2-7, with 10 bases aligning to TRBD2. The CDR3 is made up of 16 amino acids. The germline gives CDR1 LNHNV, CDR2 YYDKDF (reference sequence). The J segment lost 7 bases and the V segment lost 1 base, leaving 10 bases of the junction unmatched. For the CDR3, the DNA is TGTGCCACCAGCAGAGTCTCCGGGACTAGCGCTAGAGAGCAGTACTTC. This encodes CATSRVSGTSAREQYF.

V and J are TRBV19 and TRBJ1-2; D gene uncertain. Trimming left V 5 bases short and J 3 bases short, with 10 bases between. The CDR3 runs to 13 residues. Looked up from germline, CDR1 is LNHDA and CDR2 is SQIVND (reference sequence). The CDR3 DNA reads TGTGCCAGTAGTCAGAGTCTTGACTATGGCTACACCTTC. Translating gives CASSQSLDYGYTF. The variable domain in full, completed from reference TRBV19 and TRBJ1-2, reads DGGITQSPKYLFRKEGQNVTLSCEQNLNHDAMYWYRQDPGQGLRLIYYSQIVNDFQKGDIAEGYSVSREKKESFPLTVTSAQKNPTAFYLCASSQSLDYGYTFGSGTRLTVV.

V usage is TRBV5-4 and J usage is TRBJ2-1, with D possibly TRBD2 on 6 matching bases. V was pared by 2 bases and J by 0 bases, with 9 bases between. The CDR3 runs 15 residues. Germline CDR1 reads SGHNT; CDR2 reads YYREEE (reference sequence). The CDR3 here is CASSFGGLSYNEQFF. The CDR3 DNA follows: TGTGCCAGCAGCTTCGGGGGTCTCTCCTACAATGAGCAGTTCTTC.

This sequence joins TRBV11-1 and TRBJ2-7; 7 bases line up with TRBD2. CDR1 SGHAT and CDR2 FQDESV come from the germline V gene (reference sequence). CDR3 length: 14 residues. V gave up 4 bases and J gave up 2 bases; unmatched junction bases: 5. As DNA, the CDR3 is TGTGCCAGCAGCTCCTCGGCGGGGGCCTACGAGCAGTACTTC. Its translation: CASSSSAGAYEQYF.

This chain links TRBV5-1 with TRBJ2-5; D remains unclear. Germline V lookup: CDR1 SGHRS, CDR2 YFSETQ. CDR3 size: 14 residues. With 4 bases removed from V and 2 bases from J, the gap between germline ends came to 12 bases. The CDR3 spells CASSLRTDQETQYF. CDR3 nucleotide sequence: TGCGCCAGCAGCCTCCGGACGGATCAAGAGACCCAGTACTTC. Variable domain in full (rest from reference TRBV5-1 and TRBJ2-5): KAGVTQTPRYLIKTRGQQVTLSCSPISGHRSVSWYQQTPGQGLQFLFEYFSETQRNKGNFPGRFSGRQFSNSRSEMNVSTLELGDSALYLCASSLRTDQETQYFGPGTRLLVL.

The V call is TRBV7-2, the J call TRBJ1-2, with D perhaps matching TRBD1 (6 bases). V dropped 2 bases and J dropped 7 bases, with 23 bases sitting between them. Germline loops: CDR1 SGHTA, CDR2 FQGNSA. This CDR3 is built from 17 residues. As DNA, the CDR3 is TGTGCCAGCAGCTTACCTTCGGCGCGGGGGCGCTTAAGTGGCTACACCTTC. Its translation: CASSLPSARGRLSGYTF.